These T cell receptor beta chains were read from a single sample in a study of blood T cell repertoires in COVID-19. TCRdb's copy holds only in-frame clones and misses some; the assay was immunoSEQ multiplex PCR. Of roughly 180,000 clones in the sample, roughly 77% were seen once. Specimen: peripheral blood. These receptors were collected from a woman of 80 years or more with COVID-19, enrolled during active disease. The CDR3 runs from the conserved cysteine through the conserved F or W. Each record gives: clone size, V gene, J gene, D gene, CDR3 protein, CDR3 DNA. D genes are given only for firm matches. Size values are once, few and many counts, or a class for expanded clones, and some rows have none.

NA	TRBV15	TRBJ2-1	TRBD2	CATSREGGLAGNEQFF	TGTGCCACCAGCAGAGAGGGTGGGCTAGCGGGGAATGAGCAGTTCTTC
once	TRBV2	TRBJ1-5	NA	CASRVVRGGQPQHF	TGTGCCAGCAGGGTTGTAAGAGGCGGGCAGCCCCAGCATTTT
NA	TRBV4-1	TRBJ2-7	NA	CASSQVAGRTYEQYF	TGCGCCAGCAGCCAAGTGGCGGGGAGAACTTACGAGCAGTACTTC
NA	TRBV7-2	TRBJ2-7	TRBD2	CASSLELAGGPLYF	TGTGCCAGCAGCTTAGAACTAGCGGGGGGCCCTCTGTACTTC
NA	TRBV10-2	TRBJ2-6	TRBD2	CASRPAGEGTRGANVLTF	TGCGCCAGCAGGCCCGCCGGGGAGGGGACGAGGGGGGCCAACGTCCTGACTTTC
NA	TRBV9	TRBJ2-1	TRBD2	CASSLPAGGLFNEQFF	TGTGCCAGCAGCCTTCCAGCGGGAGGCCTCTTCAATGAGCAGTTCTTC
NA	TRBV2	TRBJ2-3	TRBD2	CASSKLAGGQGGTDTQYF	TGTGCCAGCAGTAAACTAGCGGGGGGCCAGGGGGGCACAGATACGCAGTATTTT
NA	TRBV5-1	TRBJ2-4	NA	CASSRVGENIQYF	TGCGCCAGCAGCCGGGTCGGTGAAAACATTCAGTACTTC
few	TRBV19	TRBJ1-4	NA	CASRDIYAAATNEKLFF	TGTGCCAGTAGGGACATATACGCGGCAGCAACTAATGAAAAACTGTTTTTT
NA	TRBV5-1	TRBJ2-7	TRBD1	CASSIGDRVTEQYF	TGCGCCAGCAGCATTGGGGACAGGGTGACCGAGCAGTACTTC
many	TRBV28	TRBJ1-5	NA	CASRTRVGNQPQHF	TGTGCCAGCAGGACCAGGGTGGGCAATCAGCCCCAGCATTTT
NA	TRBV15	TRBJ2-3	TRBD1	CATSTGQGPDTQYF	TGTGCCACCAGCACCGGACAGGGACCAGATACGCAGTATTTT
NA	TRBV18	TRBJ2-3	TRBD2	CASSPAGGLDTQYF	TGTGCCAGCTCACCAGCGGGGGGGCTAGATACGCAGTATTTT
NA	TRBV28	TRBJ1-2	TRBD1	CASSLRTGGLYNYGYTF	TGTGCCAGCAGTTTAAGGACAGGGGGCCTCTACAACTATGGCTACACCTTC
NA	TRBV9	TRBJ2-3	NA	CASSARTGADTQYF	TGTGCCAGCAGCGCCAGGACGGGGGCAGATACGCAGTATTTT
once	TRBV2	TRBJ2-5	TRBD1	CASTGDRGPSETQYF	TGTGCCAGCACCGGGGACAGGGGGCCTTCAGAGACCCAGTACTTC
NA	TRBV10-3	TRBJ2-7	TRBD2	CAIDAGDSYEQYF	TGTGCCATCGATGCGGGGGACTCCTACGAGCAGTACTTC
NA	TRBV19	TRBJ2-7	NA	CASSIGGSPTEQYF	TGTGCCAGTAGTATAGGAGGTTCTCCTACCGAGCAGTACTTC
NA	TRBV27	TRBJ1-4	NA	CASRPQFPTNEKLFF	TGTGCCAGCCGCCCACAGTTTCCAACTAATGAAAAACTGTTTTTT
NA	TRBV6-5	TRBJ2-7	NA	CASRSHHQGSEQYF	TGTGCCAGCAGATCCCACCACCAGGGTTCCGAGCAGTACTTC
once	TRBV12-3/TRBV12-4	TRBJ2-2	NA	CASSLWLGELFF	TGTGCCAGCAGTTTATGGCTCGGGGAGCTGTTTTTT
NA	TRBV12-5	TRBJ2-2	NA	CASGLVRVGELFF	TGTGCTAGTGGTTTGGTACGCGTCGGGGAGCTGTTTTTT
NA	TRBV20-1	TRBJ2-4	NA	CSALRRTQYF	TGCAGTGCGCTTAGGAGAACTCAGTACTTC
NA	TRBV28	TRBJ2-2	NA	CASADNWNTGELFF	TGTGCCAGCGCGGACAATTGGAACACCGGGGAGCTGTTTTTT
NA	TRBV7-8	TRBJ2-1	TRBD2	CASSLRSSGGYSYNEQFF	TGTGCCAGCAGCTTACGCTCCAGCGGGGGGTACTCCTACAATGAGCAGTTCTTC
NA	TRBV29-1	TRBJ1-1	NA	CSVVTGLRDTEAFF	TGCAGCGTTGTAACAGGGCTACGGGACACAGAAGCTTTCTTT
NA	TRBV19	TRBJ2-7	TRBD2	CASSIRRGTYEQYF	TGTGCCAGTAGTATAAGGCGGGGGACCTACGAGCAGTACTTC
NA	TRBV11-3	TRBJ1-2	NA	CASSRGQNGYTF	TGTGCCAGCAGTCGAGGACAGAATGGCTACACCTTC
NA	TRBV29-1	TRBJ1-1	TRBD1	CSVGQGHNTEAFF	TGCAGCGTTGGACAGGGGCATAACACTGAAGCTTTCTTT
few	TRBV28	TRBJ2-7	NA	CASSSPGLGYEQYF	TGTGCCAGCAGTTCACCGGGACTCGGGTACGAGCAGTACTTC
NA	TRBV28	TRBJ1-2	TRBD1	CASSLTRQGLPYGYTF	TGTGCCAGCAGTTTGACCCGACAGGGTCTGCCCTATGGCTACACCTTC
NA	TRBV6-2/TRBV6-3	TRBJ1-2	NA	CASSLSGYGYTF	TGTGCCAGCAGTTTGTCAGGGTATGGCTACACCTTC
NA	TRBV9	TRBJ1-4	TRBD1	CASSGQGATNEKLFF	TGTGCCAGCAGCGGACAGGGGGCAACTAATGAAAAACTGTTTTTT
NA	TRBV30	TRBJ1-2	TRBD1	CAWYRGNYGYTF	TGTGCCTGGTACAGGGGGAACTATGGCTACACCTTC
NA	TRBV5-6	TRBJ1-5	NA	CASKHQKLGDNQPQHF	TGTGCCAGCAAACACCAAAAATTAGGGGACAATCAGCCCCAGCATTTT
NA	TRBV2	TRBJ2-7	TRBD1	CASSVGTDSYEQYF	TGTGCCAGCAGTGTGGGGACAGATTCCTACGAGCAGTACTTC
NA	TRBV3-1/TRBV3-2	TRBJ2-7	NA	CASSQSHGEQYF	TGTGCCAGCAGCCAATCACATGGTGAGCAGTACTTC
NA	TRBV11-2	TRBJ2-2	TRBD1	CASSGRRTGRFTGELFF	TGTGCCAGCAGCGGCCGACGGACAGGGAGGTTCACCGGGGAGCTGTTTTTT
NA	TRBV15	TRBJ2-1	TRBD1	CATSRDRGSYNEQFF	TGTGCCACCAGCCGGGACAGGGGGTCCTACAATGAGCAGTTCTTC
NA	TRBV7-8	TRBJ2-7	TRBD2	CASSKLAGVRSEQYF	TGTGCCAGCAGCAAACTAGCGGGAGTTCGAAGCGAGCAGTACTTC
NA	TRBV2	TRBJ2-5	NA	CASSEGGAQYF	TGTGCCAGCAGTGAAGGGGGGGCCCAGTACTTC
NA	TRBV27	TRBJ2-2	TRBD2	CASSFLTSGGFNTGELFF	TGTGCCAGCAGTTTTTTGACTAGCGGGGGCTTCAACACCGGGGAGCTGTTTTTT